This T cell receptor (beta chain) is drawn from a study of shared clonotypes between healthy human individuals. Measured with immunoSEQ multiplex PCR; TCRdb has only the in-frame clones, and not every one. In the table there are approximately 2,000,000 clones, just over 90% of which are singletons. The CDR3 runs 15 residues. Germline values: CDR1 SGHTA, CDR2 FQGNSA. V trimming: 5 bases; J trimming: 8 bases; junction bases outside the gene matches: 14. Naive CD8 isolation took CD45RO-negative cells positively selected for CCR7 and excluded terminally differentiated effector memory CD45RA+ cells. HIV-negative, healthy adults without recent acute infections or vaccinations were the donors. Findings and caveats of the study: Having only a few donors restricted how much genetic and exposure-history diversity was captured. Some clonotypes were shared by all four sorted-subset donors, while others were not shared. The non-shared ones had lower generation probabilities than the shared ones. In the sorted subsets, rarefaction showed sequencing was incomplete despite large depth.

As to this clone: The antigen remains undetermined.

This clonotype was sampled from a man aged 18-30 years in good health. Some clones in this sample may be carry-over from other donors' samples. Material: naive CD8+ T cells from PBMCs. The V call is TRBV7-2, the J call TRBJ1-1; 7 nucleotides line up with TRBD1. Written as DNA, the CDR3 is TGTGCCAGCAGCGTCTCGACAGGGCTGGGGTGGGAAGCTTTCTTT. Translated: CASSVSTGLGWEAFF.